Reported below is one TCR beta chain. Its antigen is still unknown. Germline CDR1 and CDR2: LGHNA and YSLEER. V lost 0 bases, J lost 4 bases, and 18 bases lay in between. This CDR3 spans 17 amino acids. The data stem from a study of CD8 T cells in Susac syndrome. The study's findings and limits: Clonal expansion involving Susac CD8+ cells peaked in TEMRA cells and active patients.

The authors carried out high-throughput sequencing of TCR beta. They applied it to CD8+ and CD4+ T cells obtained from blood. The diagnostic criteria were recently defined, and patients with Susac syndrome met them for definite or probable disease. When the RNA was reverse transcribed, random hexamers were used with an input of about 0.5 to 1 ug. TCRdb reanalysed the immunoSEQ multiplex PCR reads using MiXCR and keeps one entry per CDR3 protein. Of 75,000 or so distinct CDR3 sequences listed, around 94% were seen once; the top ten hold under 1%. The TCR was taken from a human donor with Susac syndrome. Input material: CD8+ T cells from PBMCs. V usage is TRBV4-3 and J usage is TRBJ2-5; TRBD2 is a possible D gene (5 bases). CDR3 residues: CASSQDLEGVLRETQYF. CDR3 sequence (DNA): TGCGCCAGCAGCCAAGATCTTGAGGGCGTCCTCCGAGAGACCCAGTACTTC.